Shown below are 26 T cell receptor beta chains from a single sample sequenced in a study of T cell responses to AZD1222 COVID-19 vaccine. The data were produced by immunoSEQ multiplex PCR, yet TCRdb's version contains in-frame clones alone and is incomplete. The repertoire holds 6,000 to 6,500 clones, with about 89% as singletons. This specimen consisted of peripheral blood, obtained 28 days after the second AZD1222 dose. Receptors were obtained from an adult who received the AZD1222 COVID-19 vaccine.

V gene TRBV29-1 combines with J gene TRBJ1-4, with 9 bases matching TRBD1. The CDR3 has 14 amino acids. Germline V gene data show CDR1 as SQVTM and CDR2 as ANQGSEA. Trimming removed 7 bases from V and 8 bases from J; junction bases left unmatched: 11. The CDR3 DNA is TGCAGCGCAACTCCGGACAGGGGTCGAGAAAAACTGTTTTTT. Translated: CSATPDRGREKLFF.

The chain carries TRBV6-5 and TRBJ2-1; 11 bases agree with TRBD2. Germline V lookup: CDR1 MNHEY, CDR2 SVGAGI. The CDR3 runs 15 residues. The V and J ends lost 7 bases and 8 bases, in that order; junction bases with no gene match: 10. The CDR3 region is CASIPTSGSQDEQFF. The CDR3, as DNA: TGTGCCAGCATTCCTACTAGCGGGAGTCAAGATGAGCAGTTCTTC.

A single count supports this clone. This chain links TRBV27 with TRBJ2-3; D is tentatively TRBD1 or TRBD2 (5 bases each). The CDR3 loop spans 15 amino acids. From germline, CDR1 is MNHEY and CDR2 SMNVEV (reference sequence). Trimming took 2 bases from V and 1 from J, leaving 10 bases between them. CDR3 loop: CASSLRDLGTDTQYF. CDR3 sequence (DNA): TGTGCCAGCAGTTTAAGGGACCTTGGCACAGATACGCAGTATTTT.

The chain recombines TRBV10-3 with TRBJ2-5; 11 nucleotides match TRBD1. CDR1 is ENHRY and CDR2 is SYGVKD in the germline V gene. The CDR3 loop spans 14 amino acids. Unmatched junction bases numbered 6, after V lost 3 bases and J lost 9 bases. The CDR3 spells CAISDRDRGDAQYF. The CDR3, as DNA: TGTGCCATCAGTGACCGGGACAGGGGGGATGCCCAGTACTTC.

The gene calls are TRBV6-5 and TRBJ2-1, with a possible D match to TRBD2 (5 bases). This CDR3 has 15 residues. The V gene lost 2 bases and the J gene lost 6 bases, with 14 bases spanning the gap. Germline lookup yields CDR1 MNHEY and CDR2 SVGAGI. The DNA of the CDR3 is TGTGCCAGCAGTTACCCGGGAAAAGGCTCCAATGAGCAGTTCTTC. Its translation is CASSYPGKGSNEQFF.

V usage is TRBV6-5 and J usage is TRBJ2-2, with D perhaps matching TRBD1 or TRBD2 (6 bases each). Per germline, CDR1 MNHEY and CDR2 SVGAGI. V shed 5 bases and J shed 0 bases, with 10 bases lying between them. The CDR3 consists of 15 residues. CDR3 nucleotide sequence: TGTGCCAGCAGTCGCGGGACACCGAACACCGGGGAGCTGTTTTTT. Translated, it gives CASSRGTPNTGELFF.

This chain links TRBV6-2 or TRBV6-3 with TRBJ2-3; TRBD2 aligns across 11 bases. Germline CDR1 MNHEY, CDR2 SVGEGT. This CDR3 has 17 residues. J gave up 5 bases and V 6 bases, and 13 bases lay outside the gene matches. The CDR3 nucleotides read TGTGCCAGCAGCCGAGAGACTAGCGGGAAAGAACGAGATACGCAGTATTTT. Amino acid sequence: CASSRETSGKERDTQYF.

V gene TRBV24-1 combines with J gene TRBJ2-3; 9 bases are a match to TRBD1. CDR1 and CDR2 from the germline V gene are KGHDR and SFDVKD. There are 17 residues in the CDR3. The trim removed 5 bases at V and 7 bases at J, leaving 15 bases unmatched. Written as DNA, the CDR3 is TGTGCCACCAGTGCCGGGACAGGGTATGGGGACGTGAATACGCAGTATTTT. As protein: CATSAGTGYGDVNTQYF.

This rearrangement joins TRBV15 to TRBJ2-1; 11 nucleotides agree with TRBD2. CDR1 is LNHNV and CDR2 is YYDKDF in the germline V gene (reference sequence). V dropped 3 bases and J dropped 6; count of bases not matched to a gene: 4. The CDR3 covers 15 residues. CDR3 amino acids: CATSSVTSGINEQFF. The CDR3 coding sequence is TGTGCCACCAGCAGTGTGACTAGCGGGATCAATGAGCAGTTCTTC.

The V and J genes are TRBV28 and TRBJ1-2, with D tentatively TRBD1 (5 bases). The CDR3 runs to 16 residues. The V gene's germline CDR1 is MDHEN and CDR2 SYDVKM. V was cut by 4 bases and J by 0 bases, with 15 bases left in between. The CDR3: CASSYTQTDSNYGYTF. In DNA form, the CDR3 reads TGTGCCAGCAGTTACACCCAGACAGACTCTAACTATGGCTACACCTTC.

V gene TRBV5-1 combines with J gene TRBJ2-1; 12 positions agree with TRBD2. The CDR3 is made up of 18 amino acids. Germline trimming cut 0 bases from V and 4 bases from J; bases unmatched to any gene: 8. CDR1 and CDR2 from the germline V gene are SGHRS and YFSETQ. For the CDR3, the DNA is TGCGCCAGCAGCTTGGGACTAGCGGGAGTTGGGTTTTACAATGAGCAGTTCTTC. It encodes CASSLGLAGVGFYNEQFF.

The chain has TRBV5-5 and TRBJ2-5; weak D call: TRBD2 (5 bases). The CDR3 runs 14 residues. CDR1 and CDR2 from the germline V gene are SGHKS and YYEKEE (reference sequence). Between the trimmed V and J ends, which lost 4 bases and 2 bases, there was a span of 12 bases. CDR3 sequence: CASSISGRQETQYF. Written as DNA, the CDR3 is TGTGCCAGCAGCATCTCGGGAAGACAAGAGACCCAGTACTTC.

The chain joins TRBV9 to TRBJ1-3; a weak D match, TRBD1 (5 bases). V lost 0 bases and J lost 1, with 11 bases in between. The V gene's germline CDR1 is SGDLS and CDR2 YYNGEE. This CDR3 contains 16 residues. The CDR3 spells CASSVGTRASGNTIYF. As DNA, the CDR3 is TGTGCCAGCAGCGTAGGGACACGGGCTTCTGGAAACACCATATATTTT.

J is TRBJ2-3 and V is TRBV6-2 or TRBV6-3; 7 bases line up with TRBD2. The CDR3 extends over 14 amino acids. Germline values: CDR1 MNHEY, CDR2 SVGEGT. J lost 6 bases, V lost 3 bases, and 6 bases had no gene match. For the CDR3, the DNA is TGTGCCAGCAGTTATGGCGGGAGCCACGATACGCAGTATTTT. Translated, it gives CASSYGGSHDTQYF.

This clone showed up just once. The chain couples TRBV7-3 to TRBJ2-1; no clear D. Per the germline V gene, CDR1 is SGHTA and CDR2 is FQGTGA. Between the trimmed V and J ends, which lost 0 bases and 6 bases, there was a span of 6 bases. The CDR3 spans 13 residues. The CDR3 loop reads CASSLTMSNEQFF. The DNA of the CDR3 is TGTGCCAGCAGCTTAACGATGAGCAATGAGCAGTTCTTC.

The genes are TRBV12-3 or TRBV12-4 and TRBJ1-5; D remains ambiguous. The CDR3 covers 12 residues. Trimming left V 2 bases short and J 5 bases short, with 4 bases between. The CDR3, as DNA: TGTGCCAGCAGTTTAATAGATCAGCCCCAGCATTTT. It is translated as CASSLIDQPQHF.

The chain carries TRBV6-1 and TRBJ1-2; no clear D. The CDR3 covers 16 residues. The ends were cut back, 0 bases at V and 0 bases at J, with 11 bases in the middle. Germline assignment: CDR1 MNHNS and CDR2 SASEGT. CDR3 amino acids: CASSEAFAQTNYGYTF. The CDR3 coding sequence is TGTGCCAGCAGTGAAGCTTTCGCACAAACTAACTATGGCTACACCTTC.

CDR3: CASSPPSFNTGELFF. Written as DNA, the CDR3 is TGTGCCAGCTCACCACCTAGTTTTAACACCGGGGAGCTGTTTTTT. The rearrangement links TRBV18 to TRBJ2-2; no firm D call. The CDR3 runs 15 residues. From germline, CDR1 is KGHSH and CDR2 LQKENI. Deletions cut 0 bases from V and 2 bases from J, with 7 bases between.

V gene TRBV2 combines with J gene TRBJ2-7; D remains unclear. The CDR3 totals 13 residues. V lost 4 bases, J lost 6 bases, and 13 bases lay in between. Germline V gene data show CDR1 as SNHLY and CDR2 as FYNNEI. The CDR3 loop is CASSVLSVGEQYV. CDR3 bases: TGTGCCAGCAGTGTCCTTTCTGTGGGCGAGCAGTACGTC.

This chain joins TRBV30 and TRBJ1-2; D perhaps matches TRBD1 (6 bases). CDR3 length: 14 amino acids. Deletions cut 0 bases from V and 7 bases from J, with 15 bases between. CDR1 GTSNPN and CDR2 SVGIG come from the germline V gene (reference sequence). The CDR3 DNA reads TGTGCCTGGAGTGTTGGGGGCGCAGGTAGTGGCTACACCTTC. Translated, it gives CAWSVGGAGSGYTF. Combining the CDR3 with reference TRBV30 and TRBJ1-2 gives the whole variable domain SQTIHQWPATLVQPVGSPLSLECTVEGTSNPNLYWYRQAAGRGLQLLFYSVGIGQISSEVPQNLSASRPQDRQFILSSKKLLLSDSGFYLCAWSVGGAGSGYTFGSGTRLTVV.

The chain has TRBV10-3 and TRBJ1-1; D perhaps matches TRBD1 (5 bases). CDR3 size: 12 residues. Germline V lookup: CDR1 ENHRY, CDR2 SYGVKD. Trimming left V 3 bases short and J 7 bases short, with 9 bases between. CDR3 bases: TGTGCCATCAGTGATCAGGGCATTGAAGCTTTCTTT. It specifies CAISDQGIEAFF.

The CDR3 DNA sequence: TGTGCCAGCAGCTGGGGGCTAGAAGCTTTCTTT. Translated, it gives CASSWGLEAFF. The chain carries TRBV11-3 and TRBJ1-1; D is possibly TRBD1 (6 bases). CDR3 length: 11 residues. CDR1 is SGHNT, CDR2 YENEEA, per germline. V shed 4 bases and J shed 8 bases, with 8 bases lying between them.

This clone showed up just a few times. The genes are TRBV7-2 and TRBJ2-1; tentatively, D is TRBD2 (5 bases). The V gene lost 7 bases and the J gene lost 8 bases, with 12 bases spanning the gap. Germline V gene lookup returns CDR1 SGHTA and CDR2 FQGNSA. The CDR3 is 12 amino acids. CDR3 residues: CASTPSGYEQFF. CDR3 bases: TGTGCCAGCACCCCTTCGGGGTATGAGCAGTTCTTC.

The sample holds one count of this clone. The chain has TRBV28 and TRBJ1-2; no reliable D call. Per germline, CDR1 MDHEN and CDR2 SYDVKM. This CDR3 contains 13 residues. The V gene lost 10 bases and the J gene lost 4 bases, with 16 bases spanning the gap. Written as DNA, the CDR3 is TGTGCCACCTATTTGTCTGGGATCTATGGCTACACCTTC. This codes for CATYLSGIYGYTF.

This clone was picked up a small number of times. CDR3 region: CSVEGGVAGVCYNEQFF. The DNA for the CDR3 is TGCAGCGTAGAGGGCGGGGTAGCGGGAGTATGTTACAATGAGCAGTTCTTC. The chain links TRBV29-1 to TRBJ2-1; 9 nucleotides align to TRBD2. This CDR3 contains 17 residues. Germline V gene lookup returns CDR1 SQVTM and CDR2 ANQGSEA. The J segment lost 4 bases and the V segment lost 6 bases, leaving 16 bases of the junction unmatched.

The sample holds one count of this clone. The CDR3, as DNA: TGTGCCAGCAACCTAGGGGGGCTGAACACTGAAGCTTTCTTT. This sequence encodes CASNLGGLNTEAFF. The chain joins TRBV6-5 to TRBJ1-1; a possible D gene is TRBD1 (6 bases). The CDR3 totals 14 residues. The V gene lost 7 bases and the J gene lost 0 bases, with 12 bases spanning the gap. Per germline, CDR1 MNHEY and CDR2 SVGAGI.